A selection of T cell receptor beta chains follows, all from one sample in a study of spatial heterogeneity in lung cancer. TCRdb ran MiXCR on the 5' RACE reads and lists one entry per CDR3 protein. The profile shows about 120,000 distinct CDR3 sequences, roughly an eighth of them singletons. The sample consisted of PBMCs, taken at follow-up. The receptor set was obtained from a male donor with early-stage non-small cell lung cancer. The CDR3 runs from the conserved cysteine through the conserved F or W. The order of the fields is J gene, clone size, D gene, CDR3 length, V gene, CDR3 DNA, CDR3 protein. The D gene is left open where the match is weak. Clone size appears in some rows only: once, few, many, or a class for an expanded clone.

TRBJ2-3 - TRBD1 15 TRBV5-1 TGCGCCAGCACGGAACAGGGGGCTAGCACAGATACGCAGTATTTT CASTEQGASTDTQYF
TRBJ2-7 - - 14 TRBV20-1 TGCAGTGCTTTCCAGGACAGAAGGGCGCAGGAGCAGTACTTC CSAFQDRRAQEQYF
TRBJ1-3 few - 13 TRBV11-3 TGTGCCAGCAAAGGACCGGGAGGAAACACCATATATTTT CASKGPGGNTIYF
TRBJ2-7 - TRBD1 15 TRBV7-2 TGTGCCAGCAGCTTAGGACAGGGAAAAAGCTACGAGCAGTACTTC CASSLGQGKSYEQYF
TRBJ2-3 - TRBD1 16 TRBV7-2 TGTGCCAGCAGCCCAGAATGGGGACAGGGGGCCATAACGCAGTATTTT CASSPEWGQGAITQYF
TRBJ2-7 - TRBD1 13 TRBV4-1 TGCGCCAGCAGCCAAGATCGGGACAGCTCGCAGTACTTC CASSQDRDSSQYF
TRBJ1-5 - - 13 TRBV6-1 TGTGCCAGCAGCGCAGGAGGCAATCAGCCCCAGCATTTT CASSAGGNQPQHF
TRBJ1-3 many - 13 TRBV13 TGTGCCAGCAGCTTAGACCTTGTAAACACCATATATTTT CASSLDLVNTIYF
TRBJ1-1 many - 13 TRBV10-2 TGCGCCAGCAGTGGTCAGCTAAACACTGAAGCTTTCTTT CASSGQLNTEAFF
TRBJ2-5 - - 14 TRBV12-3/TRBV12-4 TGTGCCAGCAGTGGGGACTCTGGGGTAGAGACCCAGTACTTC CASSGDSGVETQYF
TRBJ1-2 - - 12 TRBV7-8 TGTGCCAGCAGCTTAGCGAGCCGTGGCTACACCTTC CASSLASRGYTF
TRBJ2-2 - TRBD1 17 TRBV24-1 TGTGCCACCAGTGACAACCGAGGGACAGCATACACCGGGGAGCTGTTTTTT CATSDNRGTAYTGELFF
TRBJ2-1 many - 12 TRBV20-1 TGCAGTTGCCGAAGGGGTTACAATGAGCAGTTCTTC CSCRRGYNEQFF
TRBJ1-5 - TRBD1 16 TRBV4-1 TGCGCCAGCAGCCAAACACCTTTTAGGGGGCCTCAGCCCCAGCATTTT CASSQTPFRGPQPQHF
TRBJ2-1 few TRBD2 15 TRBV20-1 TGCAGTGCGAGGGCGGGAGCCAGCTCCTACAATGAGCAGTTCTTC CSARAGASSYNEQFF
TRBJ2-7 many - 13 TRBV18 TGTGCCAGCTCCCTGACAGGTTCCTACGAGCAGTACTTC CASSLTGSYEQYF
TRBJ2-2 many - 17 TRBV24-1 TGTGCCACCAGTGAAATCGACGCGATCCGATACACCGGGGAGCTGTTTTTT CATSEIDAIRYTGELFF
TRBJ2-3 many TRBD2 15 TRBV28 TGTGCCAGCAGCCCTAGCGGGGCTAGCACAGATACGCAGTATTTT CASSPSGASTDTQYF
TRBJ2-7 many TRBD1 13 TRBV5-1 TGTGCCAGCAGCTCGACAGGGGTTTACGAGCAGTACTTC CASSSTGVYEQYF
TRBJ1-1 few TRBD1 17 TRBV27 TGTGCCAGCAGTTTGAGGCAGGGGGCCATAAGTGGCACTGAAGCTTTCTTT CASSLRQGAISGTEAFF
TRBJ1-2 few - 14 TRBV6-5 TGTGCCAGCAGTCGACTGAATCGACATGACGGCTACACCTTC CASSRLNRHDGYTF
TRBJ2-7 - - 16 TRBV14 TGTGCCAGCAGCCAAGATATCGGACATCGCTCCTACGAGCAGTACTTC CASSQDIGHRSYEQYF
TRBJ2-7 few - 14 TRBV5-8 TGTGCCAGCAGCTTGTTACAGGGACCTACCGAGCAGTACTTC CASSLLQGPTEQYF
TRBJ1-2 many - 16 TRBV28 TGTGCCAGCAGTTTGATCGGACAGACGCGTTGGTCTGGCTACACCTTC CASSLIGQTRWSGYTF
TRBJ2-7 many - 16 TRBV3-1 TGTGCCAGCAGCCAAGGGTGGAAACAGGGCTCCTACGAGCAGTACTTC CASSQGWKQGSYEQYF
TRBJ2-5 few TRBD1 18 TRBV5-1 TGCGCCAGCAGCATCCAGCCGCCGGGACAGGGGACGGGCGAGACCCAGTACTTC CASSIQPPGQGTGETQYF
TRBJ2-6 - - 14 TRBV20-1 TGCAGTGCCAGGTGGGCGCGCGGGGCCAACGTCCTGACTTTC CSARWARGANVLTF
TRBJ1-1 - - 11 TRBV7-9 TGTGCCAGCAGCCCGGGGAGTCGGGCTTTCTTT CASSPGSRAFF
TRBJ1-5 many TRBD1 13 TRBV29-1 TGCAGCGTTGATATTGGAGGGGGCCAGCCCCAGCATTTT CSVDIGGGQPQHF
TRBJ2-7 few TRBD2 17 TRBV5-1 TGCGCCAGCAGCCCCGGGGGACTAGCGGATTTTTCCTACGAGCAGTACTTC CASSPGGLADFSYEQYF
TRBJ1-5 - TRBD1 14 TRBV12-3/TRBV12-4 TGTGCCAGCAGTTCGGGACAGGGAGATCAGCCCCAGCATTTT CASSSGQGDQPQHF
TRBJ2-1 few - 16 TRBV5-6 TGTGCCAGCAGCTTGGCGTGGCAGCATTATTACAATGAGCAGTTCTTC CASSLAWQHYYNEQFF
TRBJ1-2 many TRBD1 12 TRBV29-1 TGCAGCGCCGACAGGGTCCTATCTGGCTACACCTTC CSADRVLSGYTF
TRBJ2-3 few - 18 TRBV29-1 TGCAGCGTCAACCGACCGGGACTCTCTCTTAGAAGCACAGATACGCAGTATTTT CSVNRPGLSLRSTDTQYF
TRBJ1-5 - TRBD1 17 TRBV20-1 TGCAGTGCTAGATTACGAGGGGGCTTACCTAGCAATCAGCCCCAGCATTTT CSARLRGGLPSNQPQHF